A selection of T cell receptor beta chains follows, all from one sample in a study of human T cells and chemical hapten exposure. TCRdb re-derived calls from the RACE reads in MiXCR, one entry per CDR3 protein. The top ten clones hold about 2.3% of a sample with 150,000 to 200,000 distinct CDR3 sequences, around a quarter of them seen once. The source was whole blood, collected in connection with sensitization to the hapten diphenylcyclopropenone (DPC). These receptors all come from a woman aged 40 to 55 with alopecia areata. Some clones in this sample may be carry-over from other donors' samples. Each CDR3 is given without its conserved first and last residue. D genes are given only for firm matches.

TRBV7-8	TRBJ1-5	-	ASSFGGVNGPQH
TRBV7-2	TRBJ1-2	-	ASSLDQGIYGYT
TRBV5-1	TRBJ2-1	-	ASSLAPASSYNEQF
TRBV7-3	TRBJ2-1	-	ASSLYASADRNNEQF
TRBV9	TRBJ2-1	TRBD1	ASSVVGTGGASLDEQF
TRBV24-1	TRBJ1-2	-	ATSDGTYGYT
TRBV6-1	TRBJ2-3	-	ASSENLASTDTQY
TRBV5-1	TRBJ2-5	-	ASSIRGQETQY
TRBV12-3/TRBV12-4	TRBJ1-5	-	ASSSLVGLDVQPQH
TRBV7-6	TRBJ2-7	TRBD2	ASSPTPSGSSYEQY
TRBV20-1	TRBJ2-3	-	SALIMLGGHFTDTQY
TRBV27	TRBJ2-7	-	ASSSLYEQY
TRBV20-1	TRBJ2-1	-	SATQGSSSYNEQF
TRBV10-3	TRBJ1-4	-	AIREPPGEKLF
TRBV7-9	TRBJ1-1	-	ASTLISEAF
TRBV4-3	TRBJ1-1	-	ASSQTLMGMNTEAF
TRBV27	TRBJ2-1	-	ASSPRGIRGGRYSSYNEQF
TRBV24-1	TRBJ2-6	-	ATSDSGTGANVLT
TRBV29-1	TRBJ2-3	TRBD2	SVEGLEDTQY
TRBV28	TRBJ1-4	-	ASSRQREKLF
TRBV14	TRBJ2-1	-	ASSQDYNEQF
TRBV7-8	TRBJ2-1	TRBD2	ASTVTSGRSIRDEQF
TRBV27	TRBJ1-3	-	ASSPYSTGGNTIY
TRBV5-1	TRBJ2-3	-	ASSLVATTDTQY
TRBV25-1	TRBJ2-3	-	ASSRGATDTQY
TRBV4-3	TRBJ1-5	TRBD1	ASSQDRQGVQPQH
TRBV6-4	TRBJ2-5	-	ASDPGVQETQY
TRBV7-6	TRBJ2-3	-	ASSLRTESTDTQY
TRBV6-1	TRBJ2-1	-	ASSVETRGNEQF
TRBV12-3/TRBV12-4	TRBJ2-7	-	ASSLAVNYEQY
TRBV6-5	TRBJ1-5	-	ASSSGRGIFGNQPQH
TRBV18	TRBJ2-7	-	ASSPNSRAGDEQY
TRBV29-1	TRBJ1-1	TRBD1	SGTTGATEAF
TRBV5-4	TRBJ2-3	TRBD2	ASGETSGVSTDTQY
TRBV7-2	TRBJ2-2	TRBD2	ASSGTSYTGELF
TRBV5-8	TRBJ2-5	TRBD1	ASSLAGGPRRETQY
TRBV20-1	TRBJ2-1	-	SARDGRGHREQF
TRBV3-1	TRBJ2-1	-	ASSQEYRRQF
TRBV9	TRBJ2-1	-	ASSVRGGVLDNEQF
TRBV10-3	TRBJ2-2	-	ATTVTGRTGELF
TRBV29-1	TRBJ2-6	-	SVESGSGANVLT
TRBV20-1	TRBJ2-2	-	SAPDYSRPTGELF